This entry lists 29 T cell receptor beta chains sequenced from one sample in a study of T cell repertoires in cytomegalovirus infection. TCRdb passed the reads through MiXCR, listing each CDR3 protein once. The sample comprises more than 400,000 distinct CDR3 sequences, approximately 26% of which are singletons, and over 10% rests with the top ten. Specimen: PBMCs. These receptors were obtained from a human donor in good health (CMV status not recorded). Some clones in this sample may be carry-over from other donors' samples.

The chain uses TRBV7-9 and TRBJ1-2; 8 positions agree with TRBD1. Trimming removed 5 bases from V and 4 bases from J; junction bases left unmatched: 15. The germline CDR1 and CDR2 sequences are SEHNR and FQNEAQ (reference sequence). The CDR3 sequence is 17 residues long. The chain's CDR3 is CASSIRGAGQGVYGYTF. The CDR3 bases are TGTGCCAGCAGCATTAGGGGGGCCGGACAGGGAGTCTATGGCTACACCTTC.

This clonotype was seen a few times. The gene calls are TRBV12-3 or TRBV12-4 and TRBJ2-1; D assignment may be TRBD1 or TRBD2 (5 bases each). V was cut by 1 base and J by 6 bases, with 13 bases left in between. This CDR3 is 15 amino acids long. The CDR3 loop is CASSLGDGPSNEQFF. In nucleotides, the CDR3 is TGTGCCAGCAGTTTAGGGGACGGGCCCAGCAATGAGCAGTTCTTC.

The chain employs TRBV7-3 and TRBJ1-1; D might be TRBD1 (6 bases). Germline V gives CDR1 SGHTA, CDR2 FQGTGA. The length of the CDR3 is 13 residues. V was clipped by 5 bases and J by 10 bases, with 17 bases between them. CDR3 DNA: TGTGCCAGCAGCGTCGAAGGGGGGGGGACAGCTTTCTTT. As protein: CASSVEGGGTAFF.

This clonotype was detected only a few times. V and J are TRBV7-2 and TRBJ1-2, with 7 nucleotides matching TRBD1. The CDR3 is 15 amino acids. Germline V gene lookup returns CDR1 SGHTA and CDR2 FQGNSA. V trimming: 2 bases; J trimming: 4 bases; junction bases outside the gene matches: 7. The CDR3 nucleotides are TGTGCCAGCAGCTTAAATCCGACAGGGCTCTATGGCTACACCTTC. This codes for CASSLNPTGLYGYTF.

This clonotype occurred a few times. The gene calls are TRBV28 and TRBJ2-7; 10 nucleotides align to TRBD2. V lost 5 bases and J lost 3; bases outside the gene matches: 4. This CDR3 spans 14 amino acids. Germline V gene data show CDR1 as MDHEN and CDR2 as SYDVKM. The CDR3 loop reads CASSPGTSVYEQYF. The CDR3 DNA is TGTGCCAGCAGTCCCGGGACTAGCGTCTACGAGCAGTACTTC.

This clonotype was found many times. The chain employs TRBV7-8 and TRBJ2-1, with 12 bases aligning to TRBD2. Germline loops: CDR1 SGHVS, CDR2 FQNEAQ. The CDR3 extends over 15 amino acids. Trimming at V came to 5 bases and at J to 7 bases, leaving 6 bases not matched to a gene. The CDR3 loop is CASSQTSGRANEQFF. The CDR3 nucleotides read TGTGCCAGCAGCCAGACTAGCGGGAGAGCAAATGAGCAGTTCTTC. Combining the CDR3 with reference TRBV7-8 and TRBJ2-1 gives the whole variable domain GAGVSQSPRYKVAKRGQDVALRCDPISGHVSLFWYQQALGQGPEFLTYFQNEAQLDKSGLPSDRFFAERPEGSVSTLKIQRTQQEDSAVYLCASSQTSGRANEQFFGPGTRLTVL.

This clonotype was counted between two and nine times. The chain has TRBV27 and TRBJ2-1; D possibly corresponds to TRBD1 (6 bases). Germline CDR1 and CDR2: MNHEY and SMNVEV (reference sequence). V lost 3 bases and J lost 3, with 9 bases in between. This CDR3 is built from 14 residues. CDR3 amino acids: CASSFQGNYNEQFF. Written as DNA, the CDR3 is TGTGCCAGCAGTTTTCAGGGGAACTACAATGAGCAGTTCTTC.

In the case of this clonotype: This may be a read error: a much more frequent sequence differs by one nucleotide. This likely comes from a read error, as the CDR3 has no conserved phenylalanine or tryptophan at its end. This sequence joins TRBV11-2 and TRBJ1-2; 9 positions agree with TRBD1. The germline gives CDR1 SGHAT, CDR2 FQNNGV. The CDR3 is 15 amino acids. Trimming at V came to 5 bases and at J to 6 bases, leaving 10 bases not matched to a gene. Here the CDR3 DNA reads TGTGCCAGCAGCGCCTCCCTACAGGGGGCAAATGGCTACACCCTC. It is translated as CASSASLQGANGYTL.

V and J are TRBV12-3 or TRBV12-4 and TRBJ1-1; 8 nucleotides agree with TRBD1. The CDR3 length is 13 residues. Losses at the gene ends were 4 bases for V and 5 bases for J; bases not matched to a gene: 3. DNA for the CDR3: TGTGCCAGCAGTTACCAGGGGGCGACTGAAGCTTTCTTT. This translates into CASSYQGATEAFF.

The chain employs TRBV29-1 and TRBJ1-1, with D perhaps matching TRBD1 (6 bases). The CDR3 is 13 amino acids. Germline V gives CDR1 SQVTM, CDR2 ANQGSEA. V lost 4 bases to trimming and J lost 0 bases, with 9 bases between them. CDR3 loop: CSVVRGLNTEAFF. The CDR3 nucleotides read TGCAGCGTTGTTAGGGGGTTGAACACTGAAGCTTTCTTT. The variable domain in full, with the rest retrieved from reference TRBV29-1 and TRBJ1-1, is SAVISQKPSRDICQRGTSLTIQCQVDSQVTMMFWYRQQPGQSLTLIATANQGSEATYESGFVIDKFPISRPNLTFSTLTVSNMSPEDSSIYLCSVVRGLNTEAFFGQGTRLTVV.

At least ten counts were recorded for this clonotype. The chain links TRBV7-2 to TRBJ2-2; D might be TRBD2 (5 bases). The CDR3 loop spans 17 amino acids. Trimming removed 0 bases from V and 4 bases from J, with 15 bases in between. Germline V CDR1 and CDR2: SGHTA, FQGNSA. CDR3 bases: TGTGCCAGCAGCTTAGCGGAAGGGTACAGCGGCACCGGGGAGCTGTTTTTT. It encodes CASSLAEGYSGTGELFF. Variable domain in full (rest from reference TRBV7-2 and TRBJ2-2): GAGVSQSPSNKVTEKGKDVELRCDPISGHTALYWYRQSLGQGLEFLIYFQGNSAPDKSGLPSDRFSAERTGGSVSTLTIQRTQQEDSAVYLCASSLAEGYSGTGELFFGEGSRLTVL.

This clonotype was recorded only once. The rearrangement links TRBV18 to TRBJ2-6; 10 nucleotides line up with TRBD1. CDR1 and CDR2 (germline): KGHSH, LQKENI. This CDR3 has 17 residues. The trim removed 2 bases at V and 2 bases at J, leaving 3 bases unmatched. The CDR3 loop is CASSPMTGGTGANVLTF. The CDR3, as DNA: TGTGCCAGCTCACCAATGACAGGGGGCACTGGGGCCAACGTCCTGACTTTC.

This clonotype came up many times. V is TRBV7-2 and J is TRBJ1-2; 12 bases match TRBD1. Germline CDR1 reads SGHTA; CDR2 reads FQGNSA. Trimming took 7 bases from V and 8 from J; bases not matched to a gene: 14. The CDR3 has 16 residues. In DNA form, the CDR3 reads TGTGCCAGCACCCCGGGGGCCGGGACAGGGGGCGAAGGCTACACCTTC. This sequence encodes CASTPGAGTGGEGYTF.

This clonotype was detected only a few times. The CDR3 coding sequence is TGTGCCAGCAGCCGAGCCGGGGGAGCTTTCTTT. Translation: CASSRAGGAFF. This chain joins TRBV11-3 and TRBJ1-1, with D perhaps TRBD1 (5 bases). Trimming removed 5 bases at V and 10 bases at J, with 11 bases between. This CDR3 has 11 residues. Per the germline V gene, CDR1 is SGHNT and CDR2 is YENEEA.

V usage is TRBV6-6 and J usage is TRBJ1-5, with 9 positions matching TRBD1. CDR3 length: 16 amino acids. V was pared by 1 base and J by 4 bases, with 5 bases of the junction left unmatched. Germline V lookup: CDR1 MNHNY, CDR2 SVGAGI (reference sequence). The CDR3 DNA reads TGTGCCAGCAGTTACTTCGGGACAGGGTTAAATCAGCCCCAGCATTTT. Translated: CASSYFGTGLNQPQHF.

This clonotype came up many times. The DNA for the CDR3 is TGTGCCAGCAGCGGTCAAGTGAACACTGAAGCTTTCTTT. Translating gives CASSGQVNTEAFF. The chain combines TRBV9 with TRBJ1-1; no clear D. This CDR3 spans 13 amino acids. V gave up 3 bases and J gave up 0 bases, with 6 bases separating them. Germline CDR1 reads SGDLS; CDR2 reads YYNGEE.

The table lists this clonotype with many counts. The V and J genes are TRBV6-5 and TRBJ1-4; 7 bases fit TRBD1. The CDR3 runs 16 residues. Losses at the gene ends were 2 bases for V and 0 bases for J; bases not matched to a gene: 3. Germline CDR1 reads MNHEY; CDR2 reads SVGAGI. CDR3 nucleotide sequence: TGTGCCAGCAGTTACGACAGGGTTGCAACTAATGAAAAACTGTTTTTT. Protein product: CASSYDRVATNEKLFF.

The chain recombines TRBV29-1 with TRBJ1-4; unclear D gene. CDR3 length equals 13 residues. CDR1 is SQVTM, CDR2 ANQGSEA, per germline. V dropped 8 bases and J dropped 3 bases, with 13 bases sitting between them. The CDR3 loop is CSTRPSANEKLFF. The CDR3 bases are TGCAGCACTAGACCGTCGGCTAATGAAAAACTGTTTTTT. Supplemented by reference TRBV29-1 and TRBJ1-4, the full variable domain reads SAVISQKPSRDICQRGTSLTIQCQVDSQVTMMFWYRQQPGQSLTLIATANQGSEATYESGFVIDKFPISRPNLTFSTLTVSNMSPEDSSIYLCSTRPSANEKLFFGSGTQLSVL.

This clonotype came up a few times. J is TRBJ1-1 and V is TRBV11-2, with D unresolved. The germline V gene encodes CDR1 SGHAT and CDR2 FQNNGV. The V end was cut by 5 bases, the J end by 8 bases, with 12 bases between. The CDR3 has 12 residues. The CDR3 loop is CASSGGGREAFF. In DNA, the CDR3 is TGTGCCAGCAGCGGAGGTGGGAGAGAAGCTTTCTTT. Full variable domain (outside the CDR3, taken from reference TRBV11-2 and TRBJ1-1): EAGVAQSPRYKIIEKRQSVAFWCNPISGHATLYWYQQILGQGPKLLIQFQNNGVVDDSQLPKDRFSAERLKGVDSTLKIQPAKLEDSAVYLCASSGGGREAFFGQGTRLTVV.

CDR3 amino acids: CSVQGAPGANVLTF. In nucleotides, the CDR3 is TGCAGCGTACAGGGGGCACCTGGGGCCAACGTCCTGACTTTC. J is TRBJ2-6 and V is TRBV29-1, with 9 bases aligning to TRBD1. The CDR3 is 14 residues long. V was clipped by 6 bases and J by 2 bases; unmatched bases: 2. The V gene's germline CDR1 is SQVTM and CDR2 ANQGSEA.

In this sample, this clonotype turned up a few times. The J gene is TRBJ2-3, the V gene TRBV19; the match to TRBD2 covers 14 bases. The germline CDR1 and CDR2 sequences are LNHDA and SQIVND (reference sequence). This CDR3 has 16 amino acids. V lost 6 bases and J lost 5; bases outside the gene matches: 7. CDR3 region: CASRRLAGGTQDTQYF. CDR3 nucleotide sequence: TGTGCCAGTAGACGACTAGCGGGAGGGACTCAAGATACGCAGTATTTT.

This clonotype has a handful of counts. The V gene is TRBV7-9, the J gene TRBJ2-7; 9 bases are a match to TRBD2. The CDR3 extends over 14 amino acids. V was clipped by 5 bases and J by 2 bases; unmatched bases: 4. Germline CDR1 is SEHNR and CDR2 is FQNEAQ (reference sequence). The CDR3 sequence: CASSEIAGAYEQYF. CDR3 bases: TGTGCCAGCAGCGAAATAGCGGGAGCCTACGAGCAGTACTTC.

The chain links TRBV4-1 to TRBJ1-6, with 7 bases aligning to TRBD1. This CDR3 is 15 amino acids long. Germline V gene lookup returns CDR1 MGHRA and CDR2 YSYEKL. With 0 bases clipped from V and 7 bases from J, the junction kept 3 bases outside the gene matches. CDR3 loop: CASSQEQGVNSPLHF. CDR3 in DNA: TGCGCCAGCAGCCAAGAGCAGGGGGTAAATTCACCCCTCCACTTT.

The chain combines TRBV2 with TRBJ1-2, with D uncertain. V was shortened by 8 bases and J by 0 bases, with 13 bases between the two germline ends. Germline CDR1 and CDR2: SNHLY and FYNNEI. The CDR3 extends over 14 amino acids. CDR3 in DNA: TGTGCCAGCCTCGGGCACTTAGCTAACTATGGCTACACCTTC. As protein: CASLGHLANYGYTF.

The chain carries TRBV23-1 and TRBJ2-7; TRBD2 aligns across 7 bases. TRBV23-1 carries the ORF label, with uncertain function. The trim removed 3 bases at V and 3 bases at J, leaving 11 bases unmatched. The CDR3 consists of 16 residues. The CDR3 nucleotides read TGCGCCAGCAGTCAGCAGCCCCACGGACTAGACTACGAGCAGTACTTC. Its protein is CASSQQPHGLDYEQYF.

Turning to this clonotype: A read error may explain this, as a much larger clone is one base away. This chain joins TRBV7-2 and TRBJ1-3, with D perhaps TRBD1 (5 bases). The CDR3 length is 15 residues. V was cut by 8 bases and J by 0 bases, with 14 bases left in between. The germline gives CDR1 SGHTA, CDR2 FQGNSA. CDR3 sequence reads: CASCSDRVSGNTIYF. DNA for the CDR3: TGTGCCAGCTGCTCCGACAGAGTCTCTGGAAACACCATATATTTT.

This clonotype has only one observation. This chain uses TRBV9 with TRBJ1-2; D call uncertain. The CDR3 extends over 15 amino acids. The germline V and J ends were trimmed by 2 bases and 2 bases, with 13 bases remaining between them. CDR1 is SGDLS and CDR2 is YYNGEE in the germline V gene. CDR3 sequence reads: CASSVSPLPNYGYTF. The CDR3 DNA reads TGTGCCAGCAGCGTTAGTCCGCTCCCCAACTATGGCTACACCTTC.

This clonotype has only a few counts. The chain couples TRBV20-1 to TRBJ1-5; unclear D gene. The germline CDR1 and CDR2 sequences are DFQATT and SNEGSKA (reference sequence). The V gene lost 3 bases and the J gene lost 0 bases, with 6 bases spanning the gap. This CDR3 has 13 amino acids. The CDR3 DNA sequence: TGCAGTGCTAGGTCTTTTAGCAATCAGCCCCAGCATTTT. Protein sequence: CSARSFSNQPQHF.

The rearrangement joins TRBV4-3 to TRBJ2-5; 9 bases match TRBD2. CDR3 size: 19 residues. Unmatched junction bases numbered 16, after V lost 0 bases and J lost 5 bases. Germline assignment: CDR1 LGHNA and CDR2 YSLEER. CDR3: CASSQELLGREGPMETQYF. CDR3 nucleotides: TGCGCCAGCAGCCAAGAGCTCCTAGGGCGGGAGGGCCCCATGGAGACCCAGTACTTC.